This is a list of T cell receptor beta chains from one sample in a study of T cell changes during pregnancy in multiple sclerosis. The data were produced by immunoSEQ multiplex PCR, yet TCRdb's version contains in-frame clones alone and is incomplete. Of fewer than 50,000 clones listed, roughly 90% are singletons. This sample comprised CD8+ T cells from peripheral blood mononuclear cells, obtained in the third trimester of pregnancy. The receptors were gathered from a female donor with multiple sclerosis, enrolled in a pregnancy study. The CDR3 runs from the conserved cysteine through the conserved F or W. Each record gives: V gene, J gene, D gene, CDR3 protein. A D gene is named only where the DNA matches it firmly.

TRBV18,TRBJ2-1,TRBD1,CASSPAPDRGGDEQFF
TRBV4-2,TRBJ2-2,TRBD1,CASSPRTGDGSGELFF
TRBV27,TRBJ2-4,TRBD1,CASSLNRGLAKNIQYF
TRBV5-4,TRBJ1-1,-,CASSLRNTEAFF
TRBV15,TRBJ2-3,TRBD1,CATSSEGAETDTQYF
TRBV6-5,TRBJ2-1,TRBD1,CASSYGTGAPTRQFF
TRBV7-3,TRBJ2-1,TRBD2,CASSPFTSGLGEQFF
TRBV7-6,TRBJ2-7,-,CASSPSGYEQYF
TRBV29-1,TRBJ2-7,TRBD2,CSVEVVAGAYEQYF
TRBV5-4,TRBJ2-7,TRBD1,CASSLGQGSSYEQYF
TRBV27,TRBJ1-1,TRBD1,CASSPGTGPLNTEAFF
TRBV5-1,TRBJ1-1,TRBD1,CASSSGQGAFSNTEAFF
TRBV27,TRBJ2-2,-,CASSSPAGTNTGELFF
TRBV7-2,TRBJ1-1,-,CASSLGIGITEAFF
TRBV27,TRBJ2-1,-,CASSPESDEQFF
TRBV6-1,TRBJ1-2,TRBD1,CASSVDRVDGYTF
TRBV5-4,TRBJ2-7,TRBD2,CASSPTSGTYEQYF
TRBV5-4,TRBJ2-6,TRBD2,CASSQGTSSSGANVLTF
TRBV27,TRBJ1-5,TRBD1,CASSSNAGQGALRDQPQHF
TRBV7-6,TRBJ2-1,-,CASTPAGTLNPIRQFF
TRBV5-4,TRBJ1-1,-,CASSFPENTEAFF
TRBV6-5,TRBJ1-2,-,CASSSSQESNYGYTF
TRBV2,TRBJ2-7,-,CASKGTRSSYEQYF
TRBV7-6,TRBJ2-5,-,CASSLNGETQYF
TRBV4-3,TRBJ2-2,TRBD2,CASSQPPSSVAGGYAGELFF
TRBV18,TRBJ2-3,TRBD2,CASSGVAGVTDTQYF
TRBV27,TRBJ2-7,TRBD2,CASSSRLAGEYEQYF